The 8 T cell receptor beta chains below were found in one sample sequenced in a study of T cells in Graves' hyperthyroidism and ophthalmopathy. Amplification of TCR beta CDR3 regions was performed using RNA transcripts as template. The study used the HTBI primer set for a first-round RT-PCR of the TCR CDR3. Via MiXCR, TCRdb re-called the multiplex PCR reads, giving one row per CDR3 protein. The table shows more than 500,000 distinct CDR3 sequences, with roughly 16% occurring only once. The source material was blood. Receptor source: a woman between 25 and 40 years old with Graves' ophthalmopathy.

At least ten counts were recorded for this clonotype. V and J are TRBV7-2 and TRBJ2-1; TRBD2 agrees at 12 bases. Germline V CDR1 and CDR2: SGHTA, FQGNSA. V shed 2 bases and J 10 bases; nucleotides not matched to a gene: 3. This CDR3 is built from 14 residues. The CDR3 protein is CASSLLAGGNEQFF. DNA for the CDR3: TGTGCCAGCAGCTTACTAGCGGGAGGGAACGAGCAGTTCTTC.

This clonotype was counted only a few times. V is TRBV10-2 and J is TRBJ2-3; TRBD2 matches 9 bases. In germline, CDR1 is WSHSY, CDR2 SAAADI. The CDR3 spans 17 residues. V was clipped by 8 bases and J by 0 bases; unmatched bases: 12. CDR3 amino acids: CASWAHLAGLSTDTQYF. The CDR3 bases are TGCGCCAGCTGGGCCCACCTAGCGGGACTTAGCACAGATACGCAGTATTTT.

This clonotype was seen at least ten times. The chain recombines TRBV28 with TRBJ1-3; D call uncertain. The CDR3 spans 14 residues. In germline, CDR1 is MDHEN, CDR2 SYDVKM. Trimming stripped 6 bases from V and 2 bases from J, with 11 bases between. The CDR3 bases are TGTGCCAGCAGCCCCCATGCAGCTGGAAACACCATATATTTT. It codes for CASSPHAAGNTIYF.

In this sample, this clonotype turned up many times. The chain has TRBV12-3 or TRBV12-4 and TRBJ1-5, with D possibly matching TRBD1 (5 bases). Trimming cost V 6 bases and J 3 bases, with 12 bases left between them. There are 14 residues in the CDR3. CDR3 residues: CASSPQGSNQPQHF. The CDR3 DNA reads as TGTGCCAGCAGCCCCCAGGGATCCAATCAGCCCCAGCATTTT.

Notes on this clonotype: The missing conserved phenylalanine or tryptophan at the end of this CDR3 makes a read error likely. The V and J genes are TRBV18 and TRBJ2-2; 8 positions agree with TRBD2. From germline, CDR1 is KGHSH and CDR2 LQKENI. CDR3 size: 15 residues. The V segment lost 3 bases and the J segment 0 bases; nucleotides outside the gene matches: 0. The CDR3 coding sequence is TGTGCCAGCTCACCGGGACTAGCGAACACCGGGGAGCTGTTTTCT. Translated: CASSPGLANTGELFS.

This clonotype was seen repeatedly, ten times or more. The CDR3 sequence: CACGPFPSEQFF. DNA for the CDR3: TGTGCCTGTGGACCCTTCCCATCTGAGCAGTTCTTC. The rearrangement joins TRBV30 to TRBJ2-1; D gene uncertain. Germline V gene data show CDR1 as GTSNPN and CDR2 as SVGIG (reference sequence). Trimming left V 6 bases short and J 9 bases short, with 15 bases between. The CDR3 has 12 residues.

The sample holds a few counts of this clonotype. The V and J genes are TRBV27 and TRBJ2-5; D is possibly TRBD2 (5 bases). The CDR3 length is 16 residues. The germline V and J ends were trimmed by 4 bases and 4 bases, with 19 bases remaining between them. Germline CDR1 reads MNHEY; CDR2 reads SMNVEV (reference sequence). CDR3 residues: CASSSTTRGWRETQYF. The CDR3, as DNA: TGTGCCAGCAGTTCGACTACACGGGGTTGGAGAGAGACCCAGTACTTC.

This clonotype was observed a few times. The chain uses TRBV25-1 and TRBJ2-7; a weak D match, TRBD2 (5 bases). The germline V gene has CDR1 MGHDK and CDR2 SYGVNS. Trimming cost V 2 bases and J 0 bases, with 14 bases left between them. This CDR3 spans 16 amino acids. In DNA form, the CDR3 reads TGTGCCAGCAGTGAAGATGCGGCGGGCAGCTCCTACGAGCAGTACTTC. Translation: CASSEDAAGSSYEQYF.